The 5 T cell receptor beta chains given below trace back to one sample, sequenced in a study of blood T cell repertoires in COVID-19. Profiled with immunoSEQ multiplex PCR; TCRdb holds only in-frame clones, not every one. The sample contains some 210,000 clones, around 91% of which appear only once. The sample was peripheral blood. These receptors came from a woman aged 40 to 50 with acute or convalescent COVID-19.

The chain uses TRBV6-6 and TRBJ1-4, with TRBD1 identical over 7 bases. J was trimmed by 5 bases and V by 7 bases; bases with no gene match: 7. Germline V gene sequence: CDR1 MNHNY, CDR2 SVGAGI (reference sequence). The CDR3 extends over 14 amino acids. CDR3 sequence: CASTTGVGNEKLFF. The CDR3 bases are TGTGCCAGCACCACAGGGGTGGGAAATGAAAAACTGTTTTTT.

The chain has TRBV6-5 and TRBJ2-7; TRBD1 aligns across 9 bases. The V segment lost 4 bases and the J segment 1 base; nucleotides outside the gene matches: 5. The CDR3 runs 15 residues. Germline V gene sequence: CDR1 MNHEY, CDR2 SVGAGI. DNA for the CDR3: TGTGCCAGCAGTTCTAGACAGGGGGGATCCTACGAGCAGTACGTC. It codes for CASSSRQGGSYEQYV.

The sample holds one count of this clone. This chain uses TRBV28 with TRBJ2-2, with 8 bases matching TRBD1. The CDR3 runs to 15 residues. J lost 1 base, V lost 6 bases, and 4 bases had no gene match. Germline V lookup: CDR1 MDHEN, CDR2 SYDVKM. The CDR3 DNA sequence: TGTGCCAGCAGCCGAGGACAGGGGAACACCGGGGAGCTGTTTTTT. Residues: CASSRGQGNTGELFF.

There are a few counts of this clone. V and J are TRBV3-1 (or the pseudogene TRBV3-2) and TRBJ1-3; the D is unclear. Germline V gene lookup returns CDR1 LGHDT and CDR2 YNNKEL (reference sequence). CDR3 length: 17 amino acids. V lost 0 bases, J lost 0 bases, and 12 bases lay in between. The CDR3 sequence is CASSQDGALNSGNTIYF. CDR3 coding DNA: TGTGCCAGCAGCCAAGACGGAGCCCTAAACTCTGGAAACACCATATATTTT.

The chain recombines TRBV24-1 with TRBJ2-2; 10 bases match TRBD1. Germline lookup yields CDR1 KGHDR and CDR2 SFDVKD. The CDR3 extends over 17 amino acids. With 4 bases clipped from V and 4 bases from J, the junction kept 8 bases outside the gene matches. CDR3 nucleotides: TGTGCCACCAGTGACTCTGCCGGGACAGGGGTCACCGGGGAGCTGTTTTTT. Translated, it gives CATSDSAGTGVTGELFF.